The following is a T cell receptor (beta chain) sequence with its context. Per the germline V gene, CDR1 is MRHNA and CDR2 is SNTAGT. This CDR3 is built from 15 residues. Trimming removed 0 bases at V and 1 base at J, with 8 bases between. Which cohort a participant joined came from the clinical history participants gave. In Cohort 3, a recovered donor had either two negative PCRs, clearance, or symptom resolution. This specimen belongs to a study of blood T cell repertoires in COVID-19. Measured with immunoSEQ multiplex PCR; TCRdb has only the in-frame clones, and not every one. This sample yields approximately 260,000 clones, of which about 90% are seen a single time; around 1.8% belongs to the top ten.

The V gene is TRBV6-4, the J gene TRBJ2-3; D is uncertain. The clonotype was recovered from a woman younger than 35 who had recovered from COVID-19. Sequenced: PBMCs or T cells enriched from blood (not recorded which). The CDR3 nucleotides are TGTGCCAGCAGTGACTCGAGAGGTGGCACAGATACGCAGTATTTT. It specifies CASSDSRGGTDTQYF.